This T cell receptor (beta chain) was obtained from a study of shared clonotypes between healthy human individuals. Study information: Per-donor plates numbered three CD4 naive, three CD4 memory, two CD8 naive and one CD8 memory. Whole-study results and caveats: The study sampled only blood, and tissue repertoires likely differ.

The CDR3 runs to 15 residues. V was pared by 1 base and J by 8 bases, with 6 bases of the junction left unmatched. Per germline, CDR1 LGHNA and CDR2 YNFKEQ. A note on this clone: What it binds is not known.

The authors loaded around 200 ng DNA, some 32,000 T cell genomes, into sorted-subset replicate PCRs. TCRdb keeps only in-frame clones here, not all; method: immunoSEQ multiplex PCR. The sample carries about 2,200,000 clones, about 92% recorded once. In the naive CD8 group, cells lacked CD45RO and were positively selected for CCR7, so terminally differentiated effector memory CD45RA+ cells were left out. V is TRBV4-2 and J is TRBJ2-1; 9 nucleotides match TRBD2. The sequenced sample was naive CD8+ T cells from PBMCs. The source of this sequence is a man aged 18 to 29 in good health. Some clones in this sample may be carry-over from other donors' samples. CDR3 bases: TGTGCCAGCAGCCAAGGTAGCGGGAGAGGATATGAGCAGTTCTTC. It codes for CASSQGSGRGYEQFF.